This TCR beta chain was recovered during a study of blood T cell repertoires in COVID-19. At the level of the study: COVID-19 samples collected from the United States, Italy and Spain covered acute and convalescent phases.

While infection was still active, Seattle patients were enrolled and then followed longitudinally. This CDR3 has 16 residues. CDR1 and CDR2 (germline): SGHKS, YYEKEE (reference sequence). Deletions cut 2 bases from V and 3 bases from J, with 12 bases between. Original data processing: Using reference gene primer amplification, nucleated cell counts were estimated. Clones were sequenced by immunoSEQ multiplex PCR, and TCRdb holds only the in-frame ones, with some missing. The V and J calls and clone size come from that table; D and trimming were worked out from the DNA. The table records approximately 250,000 clones, roughly 82% of them present only once.

Sequencing was done on a sample of peripheral blood. V is TRBV5-5 and J is TRBJ2-6; D might be TRBD2 (5 bases). The origin of this receptor is a woman of 80 years or more with COVID-19, enrolled during active disease. In DNA, the CDR3 is TGTGCCAGCAGCTTTGGTGGCAGCGGTGGGGCCAACGTCCTGACTTTC. This sequence encodes CASSFGGSGGANVLTF.